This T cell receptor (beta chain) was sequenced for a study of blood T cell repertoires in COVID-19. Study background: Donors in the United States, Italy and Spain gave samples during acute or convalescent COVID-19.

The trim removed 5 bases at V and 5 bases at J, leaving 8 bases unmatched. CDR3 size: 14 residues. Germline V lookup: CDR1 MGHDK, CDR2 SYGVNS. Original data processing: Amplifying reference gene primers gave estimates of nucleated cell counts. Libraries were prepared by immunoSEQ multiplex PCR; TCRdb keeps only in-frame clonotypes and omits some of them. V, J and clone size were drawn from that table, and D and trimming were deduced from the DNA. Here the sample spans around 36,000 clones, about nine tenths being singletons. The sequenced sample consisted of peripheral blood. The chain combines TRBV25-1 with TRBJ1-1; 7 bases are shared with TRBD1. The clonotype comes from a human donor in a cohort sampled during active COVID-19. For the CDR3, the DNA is TGTGCCAGCAGTTCCAGGGGGAGTCTTACTGAAGCTTTCTTT. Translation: CASSSRGSLTEAFF. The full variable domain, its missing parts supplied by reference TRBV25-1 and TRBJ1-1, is EADIYQTPRYLVIGTGKKITLECSQTMGHDKMYWYQQDPGMELHLIHYSYGVNSTEKGDLSSESTVSRIRTEHFPLTLESARPSHTSQYLCASSSRGSLTEAFFGQGTRLTVV.